The rows below give T cell receptor beta chains drawn from one sample of a study of OX40 agonist ivuxolimab in advanced cancers. The assay was immunoSEQ multiplex PCR, and TCRdb's table has in-frame clones only and misses some. In the table there are under 100,000 clones, around four fifths of which are singletons. The sample was CD4+ or CD8+ T cells sorted from blood, taken in a trial of the OX40 agonist ivuxolimab. The receptors stem from an adult with an advanced solid tumor such as melanoma, head and neck, liver or kidney cancer. Each CDR3 is given with its conserved first and last residue. D genes are given only for firm matches. Only some rows state a clone size, as once, few, many or a class for expanded clones.

CDR3 protein: CASNPGLAGAGELFF; CDR3 DNA: TGTGCCAGCAATCCGGGACTAGCGGGGGCCGGGGAGCTGTTTTTT; V gene: TRBV2; D gene: TRBD2; clone size: few; CDR3 length: 15; J gene: TRBJ2-2
CDR3 protein: CASSPGRTNNSPLHF; CDR3 DNA: TGTGCCAGCTCACCAGGGAGGACAAATAATTCACCCCTCCACTTT; V gene: TRBV18; D gene: NA; clone size: NA; CDR3 length: 15; J gene: TRBJ1-6
CDR3 protein: CASGPRQGLSYEQYF; CDR3 DNA: TGTGCTAGTGGTCCCAGACAGGGCCTCTCCTACGAGCAGTACTTC; V gene: TRBV12-5; D gene: TRBD1; clone size: NA; CDR3 length: 15; J gene: TRBJ2-7
CDR3 protein: CASSSAGYTGELFF; CDR3 DNA: TGCGCCAGCAGCTCTGCAGGGTACACCGGGGAGCTGTTTTTT; V gene: TRBV5-1; D gene: NA; clone size: NA; CDR3 length: 14; J gene: TRBJ2-2
CDR3 protein: CASSLYDLDAKNIQYF; CDR3 DNA: TGTGCCAGCAGCTTATATGACCTGGATGCCAAAAACATTCAGTACTTC; V gene: TRBV7-3; D gene: NA; clone size: NA; CDR3 length: 16; J gene: TRBJ2-4
CDR3 protein: CASSDRGTQYF; CDR3 DNA: TGCGCCAGCAGCGATCGAGGGACCCAGTACTTC; V gene: TRBV5-1; D gene: NA; clone size: NA; CDR3 length: 11; J gene: TRBJ2-5
CDR3 protein: CASSLGEGAWTEAFF; CDR3 DNA: TGTGCCAGCAGCTTGGGAGAGGGGGCATGGACTGAAGCTTTCTTT; V gene: TRBV5-4; D gene: TRBD1; clone size: many; CDR3 length: 15; J gene: TRBJ1-1
CDR3 protein: CASSGQGGGGDTQYF; CDR3 DNA: TGTGCCAGCAGTGGACAGGGGGGCGGGGGAGATACGCAGTATTTT; V gene: TRBV6-1; D gene: TRBD1; clone size: once; CDR3 length: 15; J gene: TRBJ2-3
CDR3 protein: CASSLVFTDTQYF; CDR3 DNA: TGTGCCAGCAGCTTAGTCTTCACAGATACGCAGTATTTT; V gene: TRBV7-2; D gene: NA; clone size: NA; CDR3 length: 13; J gene: TRBJ2-3
CDR3 protein: CASKGQGKGEQYF; CDR3 DNA: TGTGCCAGCAAGGGACAGGGGAAGGGCGAGCAGTACTTC; V gene: TRBV6-5; D gene: TRBD1; clone size: once; CDR3 length: 13; J gene: TRBJ2-7
CDR3 protein: CASSQNRGLLNIQYF; CDR3 DNA: TGTGCCAGTAGTCAAAACCGGGGTCTACTCAACATTCAGTACTTC; V gene: TRBV19; D gene: NA; clone size: NA; CDR3 length: 15; J gene: TRBJ2-4
CDR3 protein: CASSSAGGGTDTQYF; CDR3 DNA: TGCGCCAGCAGCTCTGCAGGGGGCGGCACAGATACGCAGTATTTT; V gene: TRBV5-1; D gene: TRBD1; clone size: NA; CDR3 length: 15; J gene: TRBJ2-3
CDR3 protein: CASSPDTYEQYF; CDR3 DNA: TGTGCCAGCAGCCCGGACACTTACGAGCAGTACTTC; V gene: TRBV7-2; D gene: NA; clone size: once; CDR3 length: 12; J gene: TRBJ2-7
CDR3 protein: CASSLVGTGDTDTQYF; CDR3 DNA: TGCGCCAGCAGCTTGGTTGGGACAGGAGACACAGATACGCAGTATTTT; V gene: TRBV5-1; D gene: TRBD1; clone size: once; CDR3 length: 16; J gene: TRBJ2-3
CDR3 protein: CASSQDLTGGRDGYTF; CDR3 DNA: TGTGCCAGCAGCCAAGATCTGACAGGGGGGAGGGATGGCTACACCTTC; V gene: TRBV4-2; D gene: TRBD1; clone size: NA; CDR3 length: 16; J gene: TRBJ1-2
CDR3 protein: CASSLRLGGTARSYEQYF; CDR3 DNA: TGTGCCAGCAGCTTAAGGCTCGGCGGGACAGCCAGATCCTACGAGCAGTACTTC; V gene: TRBV7-2; D gene: NA; clone size: NA; CDR3 length: 18; J gene: TRBJ2-7
CDR3 protein: CASSGRGGADTQYF; CDR3 DNA: TGTGCCAGCAGCGGCAGGGGCGGAGCAGATACGCAGTATTTT; V gene: TRBV6-1; D gene: NA; clone size: NA; CDR3 length: 14; J gene: TRBJ2-3
CDR3 protein: CASSYSRGAANYGYTF; CDR3 DNA: TGTGCCAGCAGTTACTCGAGAGGGGCGGCTAACTATGGCTACACCTTC; V gene: TRBV6-5; D gene: NA; clone size: NA; CDR3 length: 16; J gene: TRBJ1-2
CDR3 protein: CASILDRNTGELFF; CDR3 DNA: NA; V gene: TRBV6-6; D gene: NA; clone size: few; CDR3 length: 14; J gene: TRBJ2-2
CDR3 protein: CASRHEGYTEAFF; CDR3 DNA: TGTGCCAGCAGGCACGAGGGATACACTGAAGCTTTCTTT; V gene: TRBV21-1; D gene: NA; clone size: once; CDR3 length: 13; J gene: TRBJ1-1
CDR3 protein: CAISGQTSGNTIYF; CDR3 DNA: TGTGCCATCAGTGGACAAACCTCTGGAAACACCATATATTTT; V gene: TRBV10-3; D gene: NA; clone size: NA; CDR3 length: 14; J gene: TRBJ1-3
CDR3 protein: CASSLGASNQPQHF; CDR3 DNA: TGTGCCAGCAGCTTGGGGGCCAGCAATCAGCCCCAGCATTTT; V gene: TRBV5-6; D gene: NA; clone size: NA; CDR3 length: 14; J gene: TRBJ1-5
CDR3 protein: CASSYKGLASYEQYF; CDR3 DNA: TGTGCCAGCAGTTACAAGGGACTAGCTTCTTACGAGCAGTACTTC; V gene: TRBV6-5; D gene: TRBD2; clone size: NA; CDR3 length: 15; J gene: TRBJ2-7
CDR3 protein: CASSVTGGASSLHF; CDR3 DNA: TGTGCCAGCAGCGTAACGGGGGGCGCGTCTTCCCTCCACTTT; V gene: TRBV9; D gene: NA; clone size: NA; CDR3 length: 14; J gene: TRBJ1-6
CDR3 protein: CASSDLYGASGNTIYF; CDR3 DNA: TGTGCCAGTAGTGATCTATACGGGGCCTCTGGAAACACCATATATTTT; V gene: TRBV19; D gene: NA; clone size: NA; CDR3 length: 16; J gene: TRBJ1-3
CDR3 protein: CASSEGHRAGNTIYF; CDR3 DNA: TGTGCCAGTAGCGAGGGACATAGAGCTGGAAACACCATATATTTT; V gene: TRBV19; D gene: NA; clone size: NA; CDR3 length: 15; J gene: TRBJ1-3
CDR3 protein: CASSSATGSGYTF; CDR3 DNA: TGTGCCAGCAGCTCTGCGACTGGGTCGGGCTACACCTTC; V gene: TRBV9; D gene: NA; clone size: NA; CDR3 length: 13; J gene: TRBJ1-2
CDR3 protein: CASSKWTGTPYEQYF; CDR3 DNA: TGTGCCAGCAGCAAGTGGACAGGGACCCCGTACGAGCAGTACTTC; V gene: TRBV21-1; D gene: NA; clone size: NA; CDR3 length: 15; J gene: TRBJ2-7
CDR3 protein: CSVEDGWGQGYEQYF; CDR3 DNA: TGCAGCGTTGAAGACGGATGGGGACAGGGTTACGAGCAGTACTTC; V gene: TRBV29-1; D gene: TRBD1; clone size: NA; CDR3 length: 15; J gene: TRBJ2-7
CDR3 protein: CASSLTGGAEGYTF; CDR3 DNA: TGTGCCAGCAGCTTGACAGGGGGCGCGGAGGGCTACACCTTC; V gene: TRBV7-2; D gene: TRBD1; clone size: once; CDR3 length: 14; J gene: TRBJ1-2
CDR3 protein: CAISEVVAGGRRTDTQYF; CDR3 DNA: TGTGCCATCAGTGAGGTAGTAGCGGGGGGGCGTCGCACAGATACGCAGTATTTT; V gene: TRBV10-3; D gene: TRBD2; clone size: NA; CDR3 length: 18; J gene: TRBJ2-3
CDR3 protein: CAIRAGGGDNQPQHF; CDR3 DNA: TGTGCCATCAGAGCAGGAGGCGGGGACAATCAGCCCCAGCATTTT; V gene: TRBV10-3; D gene: NA; clone size: once; CDR3 length: 15; J gene: TRBJ1-5
CDR3 protein: CASSLSQGFLGYTF; CDR3 DNA: TGTGCCAGCAGTTTATCGCAGGGGTTCCTTGGCTACACCTTC; V gene: TRBV27; D gene: NA; clone size: NA; CDR3 length: 14; J gene: TRBJ1-2
CDR3 protein: CASRIAGGTDTQYF; CDR3 DNA: TGTGCCAGCCGGATAGCGGGGGGCACAGATACGCAGTATTTT; V gene: TRBV6-6; D gene: TRBD2; clone size: NA; CDR3 length: 14; J gene: TRBJ2-3
CDR3 protein: CASSISQSNSPLHF; CDR3 DNA: TGTGCCAGTAGTATCTCACAGTCAAATTCACCCCTCCACTTT; V gene: TRBV19; D gene: NA; clone size: NA; CDR3 length: 14; J gene: TRBJ1-6
CDR3 protein: CAWGLTGGPLHF; CDR3 DNA: TGTGCCTGGGGACTGACAGGGGGACCCCTCCACTTT; V gene: TRBV30; D gene: TRBD1; clone size: NA; CDR3 length: 12; J gene: TRBJ1-6
CDR3 protein: CASSPVADTQYF; CDR3 DNA: TGTGCCAGTAGCCCGGTGGCAGATACGCAGTATTTT; V gene: TRBV19; D gene: NA; clone size: NA; CDR3 length: 12; J gene: TRBJ2-3
CDR3 protein: CASSEGGTSTEAFF; CDR3 DNA: TGTGCCAGCAGTGAAGGGGGCACGAGCACTGAAGCTTTCTTT; V gene: TRBV6-1; D gene: NA; clone size: NA; CDR3 length: 14; J gene: TRBJ1-1
CDR3 protein: CAWGWVGSGNTIYF; CDR3 DNA: TGTGCCTGGGGGTGGGTGGGCTCTGGAAACACCATATATTTT; V gene: TRBV30; D gene: NA; clone size: NA; CDR3 length: 14; J gene: TRBJ1-3
CDR3 protein: CASNRGEIDGYTF; CDR3 DNA: TGTGCCAGTAACAGGGGCGAGATTGATGGCTACACCTTC; V gene: TRBV25-1; D gene: TRBD1; clone size: NA; CDR3 length: 13; J gene: TRBJ1-2
CDR3 protein: CASSQGSTAGANVLTF; CDR3 DNA: TGTGCCAGCAGCCAAGGTTCGACAGCTGGGGCCAACGTCCTGACTTTC; V gene: TRBV4-2; D gene: NA; clone size: NA; CDR3 length: 16; J gene: TRBJ2-6
CDR3 protein: CASSPNSDAKNIQYF; CDR3 DNA: TGTGCCAGCTCACCCAACAGTGATGCCAAAAACATTCAGTACTTC; V gene: TRBV18; D gene: NA; clone size: once; CDR3 length: 15; J gene: TRBJ2-4
CDR3 protein: CAWVGQRTGANVLTF; CDR3 DNA: TGTGCCTGGGTGGGACAGAGGACTGGGGCCAACGTCCTGACTTTC; V gene: TRBV30; D gene: TRBD1; clone size: few; CDR3 length: 15; J gene: TRBJ2-6
CDR3 protein: CASSRGLAATQYF; CDR3 DNA: TGTGCCAGCAGCAGGGGACTAGCAGCTACGCAGTATTTT; V gene: TRBV7-2; D gene: TRBD2; clone size: NA; CDR3 length: 13; J gene: TRBJ2-3
CDR3 protein: CASTSEFSGNTIYF; CDR3 DNA: TGTGCCAGCACCAGCGAGTTCTCTGGAAACACCATATATTTT; V gene: TRBV11-1; D gene: NA; clone size: NA; CDR3 length: 14; J gene: TRBJ1-3
CDR3 protein: CAWTPGGGNNYGYTF; CDR3 DNA: TGTGCCTGGACCCCCGGTGGGGGCAATAACTATGGCTACACCTTC; V gene: TRBV30; D gene: NA; clone size: NA; CDR3 length: 15; J gene: TRBJ1-2
CDR3 protein: CASSPGNDQPQHF; CDR3 DNA: TGTGCCAGCAGCCCAGGGAATGATCAGCCCCAGCATTTT; V gene: TRBV7-2; D gene: NA; clone size: NA; CDR3 length: 13; J gene: TRBJ1-5
CDR3 protein: CASSIGGQPQHF; CDR3 DNA: TGTGCCAGTAGTATCGGGGGTCAGCCCCAGCATTTT; V gene: TRBV19; D gene: NA; clone size: NA; CDR3 length: 12; J gene: TRBJ1-5
CDR3 protein: CASSLVLTGADGYTF; CDR3 DNA: TGTGCCAGCAGCTTAGTCCTGACAGGGGCAGATGGCTACACCTTC; V gene: TRBV11-2; D gene: TRBD1; clone size: NA; CDR3 length: 15; J gene: TRBJ1-2
CDR3 protein: CASSRRAGYYNSPLHF; CDR3 DNA: TGTGCCAGCAGCCGGAGGGCAGGGTACTATAATTCACCCCTCCACTTT; V gene: TRBV5-6; D gene: NA; clone size: NA; CDR3 length: 16; J gene: TRBJ1-6
CDR3 protein: CASSPHRTANTEAFF; CDR3 DNA: TGTGCCAGCAGCCCCCACCGGACAGCGAACACTGAAGCTTTCTTT; V gene: TRBV7-2; D gene: NA; clone size: NA; CDR3 length: 15; J gene: TRBJ1-1
CDR3 protein: CASRAPGVSNTGELFF; CDR3 DNA: TGTGCCAGCCGCGCTCCCGGGGTGTCGAACACCGGGGAGCTGTTTTTT; V gene: TRBV4-2; D gene: NA; clone size: NA; CDR3 length: 16; J gene: TRBJ2-2
CDR3 protein: CASSALAGSNTGELFF; CDR3 DNA: TGTGCCAGCTCAGCTCTAGCGGGGTCGAACACCGGGGAGCTGTTTTTT; V gene: TRBV18; D gene: TRBD2; clone size: NA; CDR3 length: 16; J gene: TRBJ2-2
CDR3 protein: CASEDSNTDTQYF; CDR3 DNA: TGTGCTAGTGAGGATAGCAATACAGATACGCAGTATTTT; V gene: TRBV12-5; D gene: NA; clone size: NA; CDR3 length: 13; J gene: TRBJ2-3
CDR3 protein: CASSEVGFNQPQHF; CDR3 DNA: TGTGCCAGCAGTGAAGTCGGTTTCAATCAGCCCCAGCATTTT; V gene: TRBV6-1; D gene: NA; clone size: NA; CDR3 length: 14; J gene: TRBJ1-5
CDR3 protein: CASRVVGQEPNEQFF; CDR3 DNA: TGTGCCAGCAGGGTAGTGGGACAGGAGCCGAATGAGCAGTTCTTC; V gene: TRBV2; D gene: TRBD1; clone size: NA; CDR3 length: 15; J gene: TRBJ2-1
CDR3 protein: CASRPIGADTYEQYF; CDR3 DNA: TGCGCCAGCAGACCTATTGGGGCGGACACCTACGAGCAGTACTTC; V gene: TRBV5-1; D gene: NA; clone size: NA; CDR3 length: 15; J gene: TRBJ2-7